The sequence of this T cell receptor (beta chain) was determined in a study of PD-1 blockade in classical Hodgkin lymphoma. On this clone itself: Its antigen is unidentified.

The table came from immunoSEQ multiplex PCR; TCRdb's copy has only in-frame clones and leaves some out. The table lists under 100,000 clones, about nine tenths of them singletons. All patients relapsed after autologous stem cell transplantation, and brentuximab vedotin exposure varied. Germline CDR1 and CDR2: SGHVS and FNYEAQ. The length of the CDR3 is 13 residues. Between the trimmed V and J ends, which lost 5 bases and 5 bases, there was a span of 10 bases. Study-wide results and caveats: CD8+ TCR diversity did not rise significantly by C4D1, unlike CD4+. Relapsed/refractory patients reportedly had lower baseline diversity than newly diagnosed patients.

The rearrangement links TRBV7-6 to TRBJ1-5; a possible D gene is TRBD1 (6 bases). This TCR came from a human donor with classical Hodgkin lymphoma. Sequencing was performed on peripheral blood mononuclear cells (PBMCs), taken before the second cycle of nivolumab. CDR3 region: CASSPHRDQPQHF. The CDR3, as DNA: TGTGCCAGCAGCCCACACAGGGATCAGCCCCAGCATTTT.